These 6 T cell receptor beta chains originate from one sample sequenced in a study of T cells in localized non-small cell lung cancer. Clones were sequenced by immunoSEQ multiplex PCR, and TCRdb holds only the in-frame ones, with some missing. The table lists 70,000 to 100,000 clones, around 84% of them singletons. The source was peripheral blood, collected before any cancer treatment. These receptors came from a female donor at least 60 years old with stage I lung adenocarcinoma.

This chain connects TRBV4-2 to TRBJ2-7; 7 positions agree with TRBD1. CDR3 length: 15 residues. Germline assignment: CDR1 LGHNA and CDR2 YNFKEQ. V shed 3 bases and J 4 bases; nucleotides not matched to a gene: 9. As DNA, the CDR3 is TGTGCCAGCAGCCAGTACGCCGGGACAGCGTACGAGCAGTACTTC. Amino acids: CASSQYAGTAYEQYF.

The chain has TRBV18 and TRBJ2-7, with TRBD1 as a possible D gene (5 bases). Germline CDR1 KGHSH, CDR2 LQKENI. V dropped 2 bases and J dropped 2 bases, with 7 bases sitting between them. This CDR3 contains 13 residues. The DNA for the CDR3 is TGTGCCAGCTCACCAGTGACAGCCTACGAGCAGTACTTC. It specifies CASSPVTAYEQYF.

This chain links TRBV11-2 with TRBJ2-7; D might be TRBD1 (6 bases). The CDR3 covers 13 residues. Germline CDR1 reads SGHAT; CDR2 reads FQNNGV. Trimming cost V 5 bases and J 2 bases, with 10 bases left between them. The CDR3 nucleotides read TGTGCCAGCAGCCCCACAGGGCCCTACGAGCAGTACTTC. It encodes CASSPTGPYEQYF.

V and J are TRBV7-9 and TRBJ1-3, with D hard to call. Germline V CDR1 and CDR2: SEHNR, FQNEAQ (reference sequence). The CDR3 length is 17 residues. Trimming removed 5 bases at V and 0 bases at J, with 17 bases between. CDR3 sequence reads: CASSLFGVGSSGNTIYF. CDR3 DNA sequence: TGTGCCAGCAGCCTCTTCGGGGTCGGGTCCTCTGGAAACACCATATATTTT.

This clone was counted only a few times. The genes are TRBV9 and TRBJ2-3; 8 positions agree with TRBD2. Germline lookup yields CDR1 SGDLS and CDR2 YYNGEE. This CDR3 spans 15 amino acids. J gave up 2 bases and V 0 bases, and 2 bases lay outside the gene matches. The CDR3 DNA sequence: TGTGCCAGCAGCGTAGAAGCGGGAGCCACAGATACGCAGTATTTT. Its translation is CASSVEAGATDTQYF.

By sample share, this clone is medium-sized (0.01 to 0.1%). The rearrangement uses TRBV2 and TRBJ2-5, with TRBD1 as a possible D gene (6 bases). Germline assignment: CDR1 SNHLY and CDR2 FYNNEI. This CDR3 has 16 residues. V shed 8 bases and J shed 2 bases, with 21 bases lying between them. CDR3 region: CASLPSITGTQETQYF. DNA for the CDR3: TGTGCCAGCTTACCGTCGATTACCGGGACACAAGAGACCCAGTACTTC. Supplemented by reference TRBV2 and TRBJ2-5, the full variable domain reads EPEVTQTPSHQVTQMGQEVILRCVPISNHLYFYWYRQILGQKVEFLVSFYNNEISEKSEIFDDQFSVERPDGSNFTLKIRSTKLEDSAMYFCASLPSITGTQETQYFGPGTRLLVL.